These T cell receptor beta chains were read from a single sample in a study of blood T cell repertoires in COVID-19. The repertoire was sequenced with immunoSEQ multiplex PCR; TCRdb's copy has only in-frame clones and lacks some. The sample has about 39,000 clones; around 83% are singletons. The specimen was peripheral blood. Receptors were obtained from a man aged 60 to 69 with acute or convalescent COVID-19. CDR3s leave out the opening cysteine and the closing phenylalanine or tryptophan. Fields, in order: V gene, J gene, CDR3 protein.

>TRBV19|TRBJ2-6
ASSTPSGALGANVLT
>TRBV9|TRBJ2-7
ASSAGGVYTSYEQY
>TRBV5-1|TRBJ2-5
ASSLETGWRETQY
>TRBV7-9|TRBJ2-1
ASSRRDSYNEQF
>TRBV14|TRBJ2-7
ASSLSVTGDEQY
>TRBV3-1/TRBV3-2|TRBJ2-7
ASSQSGRYEQY
>TRBV18|TRBJ2-5
ASSPRQGAGETQY
>TRBV14|TRBJ1-1
ASSQPRQAMNTEAF
>TRBV19|TRBJ2-3
ASSTGQGSTDTQY
>TRBV7-8|TRBJ1-5
ASSLGWGPGNQPQH
>TRBV28|TRBJ2-7
ASSSTGGNTYEQY
>TRBV10-3|TRBJ2-7
AISDRGQSNEQY
>TRBV14|TRBJ2-2
ASSRQNTGELF
>TRBV11-2|TRBJ2-7
ASSLEQGYEQY
>TRBV11-2|TRBJ1-4
ASSFRVGEKLF
>TRBV3-1/TRBV3-2|TRBJ2-7
ASSRQGGYEQY
>TRBV11-3|TRBJ2-1
ASSPGAGVVGEQF
>TRBV7-8|TRBJ2-2
ASSAYPGTGGTGELF
>TRBV7-9|TRBJ2-4
ASSLAVGQTKNIQY
>TRBV9|TRBJ2-2
ASSVDGRGGIRELF
>TRBV2|TRBJ2-2
ASRRLATNTGELF
>TRBV27|TRBJ1-3
ASKSVRTEGLGNTIY
>TRBV6-5|TRBJ1-5
ASSRLTGGNQPQH